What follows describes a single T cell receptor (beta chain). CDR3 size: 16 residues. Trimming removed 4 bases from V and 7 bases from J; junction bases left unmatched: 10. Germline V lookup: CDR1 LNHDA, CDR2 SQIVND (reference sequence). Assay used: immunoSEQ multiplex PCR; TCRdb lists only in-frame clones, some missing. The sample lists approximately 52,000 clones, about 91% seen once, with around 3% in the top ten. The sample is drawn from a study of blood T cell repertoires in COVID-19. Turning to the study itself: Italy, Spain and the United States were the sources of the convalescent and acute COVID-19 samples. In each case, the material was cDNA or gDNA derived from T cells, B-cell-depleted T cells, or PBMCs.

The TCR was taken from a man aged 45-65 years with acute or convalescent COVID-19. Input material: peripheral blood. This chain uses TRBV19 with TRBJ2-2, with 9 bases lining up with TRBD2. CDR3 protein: CASSRGLAPSFGELFF. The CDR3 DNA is TGTGCCAGTAGTAGGGGACTAGCTCCTTCGTTCGGGGAGCTGTTTTTT.